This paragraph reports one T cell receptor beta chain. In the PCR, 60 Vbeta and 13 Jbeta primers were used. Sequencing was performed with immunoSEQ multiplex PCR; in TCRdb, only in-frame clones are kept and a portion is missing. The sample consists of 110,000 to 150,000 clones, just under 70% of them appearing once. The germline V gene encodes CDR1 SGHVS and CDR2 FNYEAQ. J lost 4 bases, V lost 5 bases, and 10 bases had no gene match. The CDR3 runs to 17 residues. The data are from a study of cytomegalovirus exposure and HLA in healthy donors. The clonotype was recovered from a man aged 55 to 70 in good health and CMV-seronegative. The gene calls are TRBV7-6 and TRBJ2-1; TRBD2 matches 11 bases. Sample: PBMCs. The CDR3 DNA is TGTGCCAGCAGCGCTACTAGCGGGAGAGGGGCTTACAATGAGCAGTTCTTC. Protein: CASSATSGRGAYNEQFF.